The next 28 T cell receptor beta chains were all read from a single sample in a study of graft-versus-host responses after intestinal transplantation. Libraries were prepared by immunoSEQ multiplex PCR; TCRdb keeps only in-frame clonotypes and omits some of them. The sample gives tens of thousands of clones, around 90% of which show up once; roughly 3.9% is in the top ten. No antigen is known for these receptors. Sample: unstimulated CD8+ T cells sorted from spleen or lymph node cells, taken before transplant. The receptors were sampled from a human donor who was the organ donor for an intestinal transplant.

The chain recombines TRBV28 with TRBJ2-3, with TRBD2 identical over 7 bases. V was clipped by 3 bases and J by 2 bases; unmatched bases: 5. The germline gives CDR1 MDHEN, CDR2 SYDVKM. CDR3 length: 15 residues. The CDR3 loop is CASSLLAESTDTQYF. The DNA for the CDR3 is TGTGCCAGCAGTTTGCTAGCGGAATCCACAGATACGCAGTATTTT.

The V and J genes are TRBV29-1 and TRBJ2-2, with D perhaps TRBD1 (6 bases). Germline lookup yields CDR1 SQVTM and CDR2 ANQGSEA. CDR3 length: 13 amino acids. Deletions cut 4 bases from V and 3 bases from J, with 9 bases between. The CDR3 reads CSVGGGDTGELFF. The CDR3 nucleotides are TGCAGCGTTGGTGGGGGCGACACCGGGGAGCTGTTTTTT.

This chain connects TRBV5-1 to TRBJ2-3; 9 bases are shared with TRBD1. CDR1 is SGHRS and CDR2 is YFSETQ in the germline V gene. The CDR3 length is 15 residues. V lost 3 bases to trimming and J lost 5 bases; unmatched junction nucleotides: 7. The CDR3 protein is CASSSQQGAGDTQYF. The CDR3 DNA follows: TGCGCCAGCAGCTCACAACAGGGGGCTGGAGATACGCAGTATTTT. Looking up the rest from reference TRBV5-1 and TRBJ2-3 gives the full variable domain: KAGVTQTPRYLIKTRGQQVTLSCSPISGHRSVSWYQQTPGQGLQFLFEYFSETQRNKGNFPGRFSGRQFSNSRSEMNVSTLELGDSALYLCASSSQQGAGDTQYFGPGTRLTVL.

This chain links TRBV6-1 with TRBJ2-7; 8 positions agree with TRBD1. CDR1 and CDR2 from the germline V gene are MNHNS and SASEGT. J gave up 6 bases and V 6 bases, and 10 bases lay outside the gene matches. The CDR3 sequence is 14 residues long. CDR3 loop: CASRRPGGKSEQYV. DNA of the CDR3: TGTGCCAGCAGGAGACCAGGGGGCAAGAGCGAGCAGTACGTC.

The rearrangement links TRBV7-9 to TRBJ1-1; 11 bases map to TRBD1. Losses at the gene ends were 5 bases for V and 3 bases for J; bases not matched to a gene: 11. There are 17 residues in the CDR3. Germline CDR1 is SEHNR and CDR2 is FQNEAQ (reference sequence). The CDR3 spells CASSTGTGGGLDTEAFF. The CDR3 DNA reads TGTGCCAGCAGCACTGGGACAGGGGGGGGATTGGACACTGAAGCTTTCTTT. The complete variable domain, with remaining parts taken from reference TRBV7-9 and TRBJ1-1, reads DTGVSQNPRHKITKRGQNVTFRCDPISEHNRLYWYRQTLGQGPEFLTYFQNEAQLEKSRLLSDRFSAERPKGSFSTLEIQRTEQGDSAMYLCASSTGTGGGLDTEAFFGQGTRLTVV.

This chain connects TRBV27 to TRBJ2-5; weak D call: TRBD1 (5 bases). CDR3 size: 13 residues. The V end was cut by 6 bases, the J end by 0 bases, with 8 bases between. Looked up from germline, CDR1 is MNHEY and CDR2 is SMNVEV (reference sequence). The CDR3: CASRGQNQETQYF. Written as DNA, the CDR3 is TGTGCCAGCAGAGGACAAAACCAAGAGACCCAGTACTTC.

The V gene is TRBV7-9, the J gene TRBJ1-1; D might be TRBD1 (6 bases). The V end was cut by 5 bases, the J end by 12 bases, with 13 bases between. The germline gives CDR1 SEHNR, CDR2 FQNEAQ (reference sequence). The CDR3 is 11 residues long. For the CDR3, the DNA is TGTGCCAGCAGCATACTACAGGGACCTTTCTTT. It is translated as CASSILQGPFF.

For this clone: Other DNA sequences in the same sample also yield this CDR3. The chain uses TRBV7-2 and TRBJ1-1; a possible D gene is TRBD1 (6 bases). CDR1 and CDR2 (germline): SGHTA, FQGNSA. V lost 3 bases and J 4 bases, leaving 9 bases between the germline ends. The CDR3 is made up of 13 amino acids. The CDR3 DNA sequence: TGTGCCAGCAGCTTTCGCAGGGGCACTGAAGCTTTCTTT. It translates to CASSFRRGTEAFF.

The V gene is TRBV7-9, the J gene TRBJ2-2, with TRBD2 as a possible D gene (5 bases). CDR1 is SEHNR, CDR2 FQNEAQ, per germline (reference sequence). The CDR3 consists of 15 residues. V lost 5 bases and J lost 9, with 19 bases in between. The CDR3, as DNA: TGTGCCAGCAGCGGAGCGGACGTAAGCCCTCGGGAGCTGTTTTTT. It translates to CASSGADVSPRELFF.

J is TRBJ2-2 and V is TRBV6-1, with 8 positions matching TRBD2. This CDR3 spans 16 amino acids. V trimming: 1 base; J trimming: 2 bases; junction bases outside the gene matches: 3. Germline CDR1 MNHNS, CDR2 SASEGT. The CDR3 nucleotides are TGTGCCAGCAGTGAAGTGGGACTAGGAAACACCGGGGAGCTGTTTTTT. This encodes CASSEVGLGNTGELFF.

The chain is built from TRBV27 and TRBJ2-3; 10 bases match TRBD1. The CDR3 has 16 residues. J gave up 6 bases and V 3 bases, and 9 bases lay outside the gene matches. Per germline, CDR1 MNHEY and CDR2 SMNVEV (reference sequence). The CDR3, as DNA: TGTGCCAGCAGTTTTTGGGACAGGGGCGCCCCTGATACGCAGTATTTT. Encoded protein: CASSFWDRGAPDTQYF.

The chain is built from TRBV19 and TRBJ1-3, with a weak D call TRBD1 (6 bases). This CDR3 region has 14 residues. CDR1 and CDR2 from the germline V gene are LNHDA and SQIVND (reference sequence). V was shortened by 5 bases and J by 6 bases, with 14 bases between the two germline ends. CDR3 in amino acids: CASSHRASENTIYF. CDR3 DNA sequence: TGTGCCAGTAGTCACAGGGCATCCGAAAACACCATATATTTT. Full variable domain (rest looked up from reference TRBV19 and TRBJ1-3): DGGITQSPKYLFRKEGQNVTLSCEQNLNHDAMYWYRQDPGQGLRLIYYSQIVNDFQKGDIAEGYSVSREKKESFPLTVTSAQKNPTAFYLCASSHRASENTIYFGEGSWLTVV.

The CDR3 DNA reads TGCGCCAGCAGCTTGCAAACACTAAACTATGGCTACACCTTC. Protein product: CASSLQTLNYGYTF. The rearrangement uses TRBV5-1 and TRBJ1-2; D unclear. CDR3 size: 14 residues. The germline gives CDR1 SGHRS, CDR2 YFSETQ. Trimming shortened V by 1 base and J by 2 bases, and 9 bases separated the two germline ends.

This clone was seen a single time. V is TRBV10-2 and J is TRBJ2-3, with TRBD1 matching over 8 bases. J lost 6 bases, V lost 8 bases, and 13 bases had no gene match. This CDR3 comprises 15 residues. Germline V CDR1 and CDR2: WSHSY, SAAADI. The CDR3 loop is CASEDRVDLRDTQYF. The DNA of the CDR3 is TGCGCCAGCGAGGACAGGGTGGATCTAAGGGATACGCAGTATTTT.

This sequence joins TRBV6-7 and TRBJ2-1; TRBD2 aligns across 11 bases. TRBV6-7 is noted as an ORF with a role that remains uncertain. V lost 2 bases, J lost 7 bases, and 10 bases stayed unmatched. The CDR3 spans 17 residues. The CDR3 DNA sequence: TGTGCCAGCAGTTACCCCTCGGCTAGCGGGGGGAAGAATGAGCAGTTCTTC. It translates to CASSYPSASGGKNEQFF.

The gene calls are TRBV7-9 and TRBJ1-2; TRBD1 matches at 9 bases. V trimming: 1 base; J trimming: 4 bases; junction bases outside the gene matches: 4. In germline, CDR1 is SEHNR, CDR2 FQNEAQ (reference sequence). This CDR3 has 15 residues. CDR3: CASSLGGTGTYGYTF. The DNA of the CDR3 is TGTGCCAGCAGCTTAGGGGGGACAGGGACCTATGGCTACACCTTC.

V gene TRBV28 combines with J gene TRBJ2-7; the match to TRBD2 covers 9 bases. CDR1 is MDHEN, CDR2 SYDVKM, per germline. CDR3 length equals 14 residues. V was pared by 6 bases and J by 1 base, with 4 bases of the junction left unmatched. The CDR3 bases are TGTGCCAGCAGAGGAACTAGCGGGTCCTACGAGCAGTACGTC. It codes for CASRGTSGSYEQYV.

The V and J genes are TRBV29-1 and TRBJ1-2, with D unresolved. Germline loops: CDR1 SQVTM, CDR2 ANQGSEA. There are 13 residues in the CDR3. The V and J ends lost 4 bases and 0 bases respectively, with 9 bases between them. The CDR3, as DNA: TGCAGCGTTGCCCCCGGGACTAACTATGGCTACACCTTC. Its protein is CSVAPGTNYGYTF. Full variable domain (missing parts from reference TRBV29-1 and TRBJ1-2): SAVISQKPSRDICQRGTSLTIQCQVDSQVTMMFWYRQQPGQSLTLIATANQGSEATYESGFVIDKFPISRPNLTFSTLTVSNMSPEDSSIYLCSVAPGTNYGYTFGSGTRLTVV.

J is TRBJ1-5 and V is TRBV27; D remains ambiguous. CDR3 length: 14 amino acids. The V end was cut by 5 bases, the J end by 7 bases, with 15 bases between. The V gene's germline CDR1 is MNHEY and CDR2 SMNVEV (reference sequence). The CDR3 DNA is TGTGCCAGCAGTCAGTGGGCCGTCGGACAGCCCCAGCATTTT. Amino acids: CASSQWAVGQPQHF.

The chain couples TRBV4-1 to TRBJ2-7; D may be TRBD1 (6 bases). The germline gives CDR1 MGHRA, CDR2 YSYEKL. This CDR3 is 16 amino acids long. V was trimmed by 1 base and J by 1 base, leaving 14 bases between them. The CDR3 here is CASSQVETGFSYEQYV. In DNA form, the CDR3 reads TGCGCCAGCAGCCAAGTCGAGACAGGTTTTTCCTACGAGCAGTACGTC.

The rearrangement uses TRBV4-3 and TRBJ1-1, with D possibly TRBD1 on 6 matching bases. The CDR3 consists of 14 residues. Germline lookup yields CDR1 LGHNA and CDR2 YSLEER. Trimming left V 0 bases short and J 5 bases short, with 10 bases between. CDR3 bases: TGCGCCAGCAGCCAAGATCTTCAGGGGACTGAAGCTTTCTTT. Translated, it gives CASSQDLQGTEAFF.

The CDR3 region is CASSWGTSGGPEQFF. CDR3 nucleotides: TGTGCCAGCAGCTGGGGGACTAGCGGGGGACCGGAGCAGTTCTTC. The chain is built from TRBV7-9 and TRBJ2-1; TRBD2 aligns across 14 bases. Germline V gene data show CDR1 as SEHNR and CDR2 as FQNEAQ (reference sequence). The trim removed 4 bases at V and 10 bases at J, leaving 6 bases unmatched. The CDR3 spans 15 residues. Using reference TRBV7-9 and TRBJ2-1 for the parts outside the CDR3, the full variable domain is DTGVSQNPRHKITKRGQNVTFRCDPISEHNRLYWYRQTLGQGPEFLTYFQNEAQLEKSRLLSDRFSAERPKGSFSTLEIQRTEQGDSAMYLCASSWGTSGGPEQFFGPGTRLTVL.

The CDR3 region has the DNA TGTGCCAGCAGTTTAGACCGGGGGGCCACAGATACGCAGTATTTT. It translates to CASSLDRGATDTQYF. The V call is TRBV27, the J call TRBJ2-3; weak D call: TRBD2 (7 bases). Germline-derived CDR1 and CDR2 are MNHEY and SMNVEV (reference sequence). The CDR3 is made up of 15 amino acids. Trimming pared 2 bases from V and 2 bases from J, leaving 11 bases between.

About this clone: Additional DNA sequences in this sample encode the identical CDR3. The rearrangement uses TRBV7-9 and TRBJ2-5; TRBD1 aligns across 7 bases. The CDR3 is made up of 12 amino acids. The junction had 0 bases not matched to a gene; V was cut back by 6 bases and J by 2 bases. In germline, CDR1 is SEHNR, CDR2 FQNEAQ (reference sequence). CDR3 nucleotides: TGTGCCAGCAGGACAGGGCAAGAGACCCAGTACTTC. It encodes CASRTGQETQYF.

Written as DNA, the CDR3 is TGTGCCAGCAGTTACTACCGGGGAAACAATGAGCAGTTCTTC. Protein: CASSYYRGNNEQFF. This rearrangement joins TRBV6-5 to TRBJ2-1; a possible D gene is TRBD2 (5 bases). Germline V gives CDR1 MNHEY, CDR2 SVGAGI. Trimming shortened V by 1 base and J by 5 bases, and 9 bases separated the two germline ends. This CDR3 has 14 amino acids.

J is TRBJ2-3 and V is TRBV6-5; 9 bases map to TRBD1. Losses at the gene ends were 4 bases for V and 5 bases for J; bases not matched to a gene: 7. Germline-derived CDR1 and CDR2 are MNHEY and SVGAGI. The CDR3 spans 15 residues. Written as DNA, the CDR3 is TGTGCCAGCAGTTTACAGGGGGCAGGACGAGATACGCAGTATTTT. Amino acid sequence: CASSLQGAGRDTQYF.

The chain couples TRBV9 to TRBJ2-2; D may be TRBD1 (7 bases). The CDR3 is 15 amino acids. CDR1 and CDR2 (germline): SGDLS, YYNGEE. V was clipped by 7 bases and J by 3 bases, with 16 bases between them. The CDR3 coding sequence is TGTGCCAGCGGGGGGCAGGGGGGTTACACCGGGGAGCTGTTTTTT. This gives the protein CASGGQGGYTGELFF.

The chain employs TRBV7-9 and TRBJ2-5, with TRBD2 matching over 11 bases. CDR3 length equals 15 residues. Germline values: CDR1 SEHNR, CDR2 FQNEAQ (reference sequence). V trimming: 5 bases; J trimming: 5 bases; junction bases outside the gene matches: 7. The CDR3 bases are TGTGCCAGCAGCCTTAGCGGGGGGGTACGGGAGACCCAGTACTTC. It encodes CASSLSGGVRETQYF.